These T cell receptor beta chains were read from a single sample in a study of T cell repertoires in cytomegalovirus infection. MiXCR, applied by TCRdb to the reads, yields one record per CDR3 protein. The repertoire holds approximately 110,000 distinct CDR3 sequences, with less than 55% as singletons. No antigen is known for these receptors. This material consisted of CD8+ T cells from cultured PBMCs, taken from culture after CMV antigen stimulation. The receptors here all came from a human donor in good health (CMV status not recorded). Some clones in this sample may be carry-over from other donors' samples. The CDR3 runs from the conserved cysteine through the conserved F or W. Fields, in order: V gene, J gene, D gene, clone size, CDR3 DNA, CDR3 protein. A D gene is named only where the DNA matches it firmly. Clone size is shown for a subset of rows, as once, few, many or a class of expanded clone.

V gene: TRBV27
J gene: TRBJ1-6
D gene: TRBD1
clone size: many
CDR3 DNA: TGTGCCAGCAGCCGGGGTACAGGGGATTCACCCCTCCACTTT
CDR3 protein: CASSRGTGDSPLHF

V gene: TRBV27
J gene: TRBJ1-6
D gene: TRBD1
clone size: .
CDR3 DNA: TGTGCCAGCAGCCGGGACAGGGGTACTTCACCCCTCCACTTT
CDR3 protein: CASSRDRGTSPLHF

V gene: TRBV5-6
J gene: TRBJ2-1
D gene: .
clone size: .
CDR3 DNA: TGTGCCAGCACCCTATCAGGGAACAATGAGCAGTTCTTC
CDR3 protein: CASTLSGNNEQFF

V gene: TRBV3-1
J gene: TRBJ2-1
D gene: TRBD1
clone size: many
CDR3 DNA: TGTGCCAGCAGCCAAGCTCTGACAGGGGAAGACAATGAGCAGTTCTTC
CDR3 protein: CASSQALTGEDNEQFF

V gene: TRBV2
J gene: TRBJ2-1
D gene: TRBD1
clone size: .
CDR3 DNA: TGTGCCAGCAGGGGGACAGGGGGCCACAATGAGCAGTTCTTC
CDR3 protein: CASRGTGGHNEQFF

V gene: TRBV7-2
J gene: TRBJ1-2
D gene: .
clone size: many
CDR3 DNA: TGTGCCAGCAGCTTACCCGATAGGGACGGGACAAACTATGGCTACACCTTC
CDR3 protein: CASSLPDRDGTNYGYTF

V gene: TRBV7-3
J gene: TRBJ1-1
D gene: .
clone size: few
CDR3 DNA: TGTGCCAGCAGCCCCGACGGCTTTGAAGCTTTCTTT
CDR3 protein: CASSPDGFEAFF

V gene: TRBV7-4
J gene: TRBJ2-7
D gene: .
clone size: .
CDR3 DNA: TGTGCCAGCAGCTTAGTCAGGACACCCTACGAGCAGTACTTC
CDR3 protein: CASSLVRTPYEQYF

V gene: TRBV5-1
J gene: TRBJ2-7
D gene: TRBD2
clone size: .
CDR3 DNA: TGCGCCAGCAGCTTGATCGGGGGGGCCTACGAGCAGTACTTC
CDR3 protein: CASSLIGGAYEQYF

V gene: TRBV12-3/TRBV12-4
J gene: TRBJ2-3
D gene: TRBD1
clone size: .
CDR3 DNA: TGTGCCAGCAGCTACCTGGGACAGACGACGGGAGATACGCAGTATTTT
CDR3 protein: CASSYLGQTTGDTQYF

V gene: TRBV28
J gene: TRBJ2-7
D gene: .
clone size: .
CDR3 DNA: TGTGCCAGCAGTGACCTCAAGATCTACGAGCAGTACTTC
CDR3 protein: CASSDLKIYEQYF

V gene: TRBV2
J gene: TRBJ1-5
D gene: .
clone size: .
CDR3 DNA: TGTGCCAGCAGCCGACAGGTTAATCAGCCCCAGCATTTT
CDR3 protein: CASSRQVNQPQHF

V gene: TRBV27
J gene: TRBJ2-5
D gene: TRBD2
clone size: few
CDR3 DNA: TGTGCCAGCAGTTCCGTTTACGGCACTAGCGACGCGGAGACCCAGTACTTC
CDR3 protein: CASSSVYGTSDAETQYF

V gene: TRBV19
J gene: TRBJ2-1
D gene: .
clone size: .
CDR3 DNA: TGTGCCAGTAGTATTCCCGACTACAATGAGCAGTTCTTC
CDR3 protein: CASSIPDYNEQFF

V gene: TRBV7-6
J gene: TRBJ1-2
D gene: .
clone size: many
CDR3 DNA: TGTGCCAGCAGCTTAGGTGACAGCTATGGCTACACCTTC
CDR3 protein: CASSLGDSYGYTF

V gene: TRBV13
J gene: TRBJ2-1
D gene: .
clone size: few
CDR3 DNA: TGTGCCAGCAGCGCCCTAGAATTCTACAATGAGCAGTTCTTC
CDR3 protein: CASSALEFYNEQFF

V gene: TRBV12-3/TRBV12-4
J gene: TRBJ1-4
D gene: TRBD1
clone size: few
CDR3 DNA: TGTGCCAGCAGTGGGGACAGGGGCGATGAAAAACTGTTTTTT
CDR3 protein: CASSGDRGDEKLFF

V gene: TRBV6-6
J gene: TRBJ1-1
D gene: .
clone size: .
CDR3 DNA: TGTGCCAGCAGTTACGGTCCGGGGACTGAAGCTTTCTTT
CDR3 protein: CASSYGPGTEAFF

V gene: TRBV6-5
J gene: TRBJ1-1
D gene: .
clone size: .
CDR3 DNA: TGTGCCAGCAGTTACGGGACACTGGTAGGCACTGAAGCTTTCTTT
CDR3 protein: CASSYGTLVGTEAFF

V gene: TRBV7-6
J gene: TRBJ2-1
D gene: TRBD2
clone size: few
CDR3 DNA: TGTGCCAGCAGCCGGCACAGGGTAGGGACTAGCGGGAGATATGAGCAGTTCTTC
CDR3 protein: CASSRHRVGTSGRYEQFF

V gene: TRBV6-6
J gene: TRBJ1-1
D gene: TRBD1
clone size: .
CDR3 DNA: TGTGCCAGCAGTTTTTCGACAGGGATGAACACTGAAGCTTTCTTT
CDR3 protein: CASSFSTGMNTEAFF

V gene: TRBV12-3/TRBV12-4
J gene: TRBJ2-5
D gene: TRBD2
clone size: many
CDR3 DNA: TGTGCCAGCAGACCAAGCGGTGGCGGGGGGCCGTCCAGAGAGACCCAGTACTTC
CDR3 protein: CASRPSGGGGPSRETQYF

V gene: TRBV7-2
J gene: TRBJ2-2
D gene: TRBD1
clone size: .
CDR3 DNA: TGTGCCAGCAGCTCTACCGGGACAGGAGGGACCGGGGAGCTGTTTTTT
CDR3 protein: CASSSTGTGGTGELFF

V gene: TRBV9
J gene: TRBJ1-1
D gene: .
clone size: .
CDR3 DNA: TGTGCCAGCAGTGCCGGGACACCTATTGAAGCTTTCTTT
CDR3 protein: CASSAGTPIEAFF

V gene: TRBV7-4
J gene: TRBJ2-7
D gene: TRBD1
clone size: once
CDR3 DNA: TGTGCCAGCAGCCACCGGGACAGGCCCCTCTACGAGCAGTACTTC
CDR3 protein: CASSHRDRPLYEQYF

V gene: TRBV6-5
J gene: TRBJ1-1
D gene: .
clone size: many
CDR3 DNA: TGTGCCAGCCAGTTACTTACAGAGAACACTGAAGCTTTCTTT
CDR3 protein: CASQLLTENTEAFF

V gene: TRBV28
J gene: TRBJ1-4
D gene: .
clone size: few
CDR3 DNA: TGTGCCAGCAGTTTCGGAGGGGCAACTAATGAAAAACTGTTTTTT
CDR3 protein: CASSFGGATNEKLFF

V gene: TRBV7-6
J gene: TRBJ1-5
D gene: .
clone size: .
CDR3 DNA: TGTGCCAGCAGCTTAGGGCCAGGGGTGAGCAATCAGCCCCAGCATTTT
CDR3 protein: CASSLGPGVSNQPQHF

V gene: TRBV27
J gene: TRBJ1-1
D gene: .
clone size: .
CDR3 DNA: TGTGCCAGCAGTTGGGGGGGTGGCCCCACTGAAGCTTTCTTT
CDR3 protein: CASSWGGGPTEAFF

V gene: TRBV4-1
J gene: TRBJ2-2
D gene: TRBD2
clone size: .
CDR3 DNA: TGCGCCAGCAGCCCTTGGACTAGCGGGGGCCTCAGCGGGGAGCTGTTTTTT
CDR3 protein: CASSPWTSGGLSGELFF

V gene: TRBV6-6
J gene: TRBJ2-1
D gene: .
clone size: few
CDR3 DNA: TGTGCCAGCAGTCCGATTGACAATGAGCAGTTCTTC
CDR3 protein: CASSPIDNEQFF

V gene: TRBV6-8
J gene: TRBJ2-7
D gene: .
clone size: few
CDR3 DNA: TGTGCCAGCAGTTACCTTGGCAGCACCTACGAGCAGTACTTC
CDR3 protein: CASSYLGSTYEQYF

V gene: TRBV6-1
J gene: TRBJ2-3
D gene: .
clone size: few
CDR3 DNA: TGTGCCAGCAGTGAAGCGCAGGGGACAACTAGCACAGATACGCAGTATTTT
CDR3 protein: CASSEAQGTTSTDTQYF

V gene: TRBV7-6
J gene: TRBJ2-2
D gene: .
clone size: .
CDR3 DNA: TGTGCCAGCGCAGGGGATAACACCGGGGAGCTGTTTTTT
CDR3 protein: CASAGDNTGELFF

V gene: TRBV12-3/TRBV12-4
J gene: TRBJ1-5
D gene: .
clone size: few
CDR3 DNA: TGTGCCAGCAGTTTAATGGGCAATCAGCCCCAGCATTTT
CDR3 protein: CASSLMGNQPQHF

V gene: TRBV10-3
J gene: TRBJ2-1
D gene: .
clone size: .
CDR3 DNA: TGTGCCATCAGTGAGTCGATAGCGTGGTCCTACAATGAGCAGTTCTTC
CDR3 protein: CAISESIAWSYNEQFF

V gene: TRBV2
J gene: TRBJ2-1
D gene: TRBD1
clone size: few
CDR3 DNA: TGTGCCAGCAGTGGATTCTTTGGGACAGGGGAGTCCTACAATGAGCAGTTCTTC
CDR3 protein: CASSGFFGTGESYNEQFF

V gene: TRBV19
J gene: TRBJ2-4
D gene: .
clone size: .
CDR3 DNA: TGTGCCAGTAGTATAGGCCGTCTGACATCTCCCTTAGCCAAAAACATTCAGTACTTC
CDR3 protein: CASSIGRLTSPLAKNIQYF

V gene: TRBV7-2
J gene: TRBJ1-2
D gene: .
clone size: few
CDR3 DNA: TGTGCCAGCAGCCAGGACAGACGTTTGGGTGGCTACACCTTC
CDR3 protein: CASSQDRRLGGYTF

V gene: TRBV15
J gene: TRBJ2-6
D gene: TRBD1
clone size: .
CDR3 DNA: TGTGCCACCAGCAGACAGGGGGCTACCGGGGCCAACGTCCTGACTTTC
CDR3 protein: CATSRQGATGANVLTF

V gene: TRBV7-9
J gene: TRBJ2-5
D gene: TRBD1
clone size: .
CDR3 DNA: TGTGCCAGCAGCACCGGGACAGGGAAAGAGACCCAGTACTTC
CDR3 protein: CASSTGTGKETQYF

V gene: TRBV7-9
J gene: TRBJ2-1
D gene: .
clone size: .
CDR3 DNA: TGTGCCAGCATCACGGGGGCACTTAGGGTGTACAATGAGCAGTTCTTC
CDR3 protein: CASITGALRVYNEQFF

V gene: TRBV6-5
J gene: TRBJ2-3
D gene: TRBD2
clone size: few
CDR3 DNA: TGTGCCAGCAGTGGTGCGCGGGGGGACACAGATACGCAGTATTTT
CDR3 protein: CASSGARGDTDTQYF

V gene: TRBV7-2
J gene: TRBJ2-2
D gene: .
clone size: once
CDR3 DNA: TGTGCCAGCAGCTTCCACCCGGGATACACCGGGGAGCTGTTTTTT
CDR3 protein: CASSFHPGYTGELFF

V gene: TRBV9
J gene: TRBJ1-1
D gene: .
clone size: few
CDR3 DNA: TGTGCCAGCAGCGTAGCTCTGGGGATGAACACTGAAGCTTTCTTT
CDR3 protein: CASSVALGMNTEAFF

V gene: TRBV4-1
J gene: TRBJ2-2
D gene: .
clone size: .
CDR3 DNA: TGCGCCAGCAGCCAATGGGGTGGGTCCACCGGGGAGCTGTTTTTT
CDR3 protein: CASSQWGGSTGELFF

V gene: TRBV7-8
J gene: TRBJ1-3
D gene: TRBD1
clone size: .
CDR3 DNA: TGTGCCAGCAGCTTAACCCCGGGACAGAGCTCTGGAAACACCATATATTTT
CDR3 protein: CASSLTPGQSSGNTIYF

V gene: TRBV7-4
J gene: TRBJ1-3
D gene: .
clone size: few
CDR3 DNA: TGTGCCAGCACCTTCGGGGGGCCCATTGGAAACACCATATATTTT
CDR3 protein: CASTFGGPIGNTIYF

V gene: TRBV7-8
J gene: TRBJ2-7
D gene: .
clone size: .
CDR3 DNA: TGTGCCAGCAGCTTGGGTCCGGGGTTCTGGGAGCAGTACTTC
CDR3 protein: CASSLGPGFWEQYF

V gene: TRBV12-5
J gene: TRBJ2-1
D gene: .
clone size: .
CDR3 DNA: TGTGCTAGTGGCCGCCTCAGAGATGAGCAGTTCTTC
CDR3 protein: CASGRLRDEQFF

V gene: TRBV7-8
J gene: TRBJ1-6
D gene: TRBD1
clone size: few
CDR3 DNA: TGTGCCAGCAGCGCCGGACAGGGGTCTAGCGGTTCACCCCTCCACTTT
CDR3 protein: CASSAGQGSSGSPLHF

V gene: TRBV27
J gene: TRBJ1-5
D gene: .
clone size: .
CDR3 DNA: TGTGCCAGCAGTTTATTCCCCTATAGCAATCAGCCCCAGCATTTT
CDR3 protein: CASSLFPYSNQPQHF

V gene: TRBV7-6
J gene: TRBJ2-2
D gene: TRBD1
clone size: .
CDR3 DNA: TGTGCCAGCAGCTTAGCCGGGACAGGGGAAGGCGGGGAGCTGTTTTTT
CDR3 protein: CASSLAGTGEGGELFF

V gene: TRBV5-3
J gene: TRBJ2-1
D gene: .
clone size: .
CDR3 DNA: TGTGCCAGCAGCTCGGGGGACCGGAATGAGCAGTTCTTC
CDR3 protein: CASSSGDRNEQFF

V gene: TRBV27
J gene: TRBJ2-3
D gene: .
clone size: few
CDR3 DNA: .
CDR3 protein: CASSFGSGTQYF